The sequence of this T cell receptor (beta chain) was determined in a study of T-cell reconstitution after alpha-beta-depleted transplantation in children. Unique molecular identifiers were incorporated during preparation of the TCRbeta library. Via MiXCR, TCRdb re-called the PCR reads, giving one row per CDR3 protein. The sample holds about 340,000 distinct CDR3 sequences, roughly 14% seen once. This clonotype was recorded a few times. In germline, CDR1 is LGHNA, CDR2 YNFKEQ. The CDR3 covers 16 residues. V was shortened by 0 bases and J by 4 bases, with 14 bases between the two germline ends. The TCR originated in a human donor who donated a stem cell graft to a child with Fanconi anemia. The starting material was PBMCs, obtained from the stem cell graft. The V gene is TRBV4-2, the J gene TRBJ2-3; D remains unclear. CDR3 nucleotide sequence: TGTGCCAGCAGCCAAGACCTCGTATCGCGTCCAGATACGCAGTATTTT. Translation: CASSQDLVSRPDTQYF.